This passage covers 3 T cell receptor beta chains from one sample sequenced in a study of T cell clonotyping in hematopoietic cell transplantation. TCRdb keeps only in-frame clones here, not all; method: immunoSEQ multiplex PCR. The sample has about 5,900 clones, more than 70% seen once. Time point defined: recipient sample about 28 days before transplant, after cytoreduction. Source: peripheral blood mononuclear cells, taken before stem cell transplant. Receptor source: a woman in her forties or fifties with acute myeloid leukemia. Some clones in this sample may be carry-over from other donors' samples.

This clone occurred once. The chain uses TRBV2 and TRBJ2-2; no clear D. The CDR3 spans 11 residues. Germline assignment: CDR1 SNHLY and CDR2 FYNNEI. Trimming took 10 bases from V and 2 from J, leaving 5 bases between them. The CDR3 region has the DNA TGTGCCACCACTAACACCGGGGAGCTGTTTTTT. This sequence encodes CATTNTGELFF.

This clone was picked up a small number of times. The genes are TRBV5-4 and TRBJ1-4, with D tentatively TRBD1 (5 bases). The germline gives CDR1 SGHNT, CDR2 YYREEE (reference sequence). This CDR3 region has 15 residues. V gave up 0 bases and J gave up 6 bases, with 12 bases separating them. In nucleotides, the CDR3 is TGTGCCAGCAGCTTGGACAGTTCGGGGGATGAAAAACTGTTTTTT. Translated: CASSLDSSGDEKLFF.

This clone was detected only a few times. The rearrangement links TRBV6-6 to TRBJ2-1; 8 bases fit TRBD2. The CDR3 has 15 residues. Per the germline V gene, CDR1 is MNHNY and CDR2 is SVGAGI (reference sequence). V lost 6 bases, J lost 3 bases, and 7 bases stayed unmatched. CDR3: CASRERETNYNEQFF. The CDR3 bases are TGTGCCAGCAGGGAGCGGGAGACCAACTACAATGAGCAGTTCTTC.